This T cell receptor (beta chain) was identified during a study of cytomegalovirus exposure and HLA in healthy donors. Study background: The 110 or so validation repertoires used a platform that matched the one used for the roughly 650 first-cohort repertoires, as a later analysis reported.

Germline values: CDR1 SGHDN, CDR2 FVKESK. The CDR3 loop spans 15 amino acids. V dropped 1 base and J dropped 4 bases, with 14 bases sitting between them. Study-level results: Researchers counted 150 to 200 TCR beta chains as cytomegalovirus-associated.

Assay: immunoSEQ multiplex PCR; the TCRdb copy retains only in-frame clones and omits some. The sample includes under 200,000 clones, roughly 82% seen only once; the top ten take around 6.7%. Concerning this clone: Its antigen is still unknown.

The genes are TRBV14 and TRBJ2-7; perhaps TRBD1 as D (6 bases). The sample taken for sequencing was PBMCs. The origin of this receptor is a young man in good health and CMV-seropositive. The CDR3 region has the DNA TGTGCCAGCAGCCAAGGTCAGGGGCTGATTTACGAGCAGTACTTC. Translation gives CASSQGQGLIYEQYF.